One and the same sample provided the 26 T cell receptor beta chains below, sequenced in a study of beta chain features in type 1 diabetes. As every portion of the isolated RNA was reverse transcribed, the sequencing read expressed TCRB transcripts. TCRdb's table, derived via immunoSEQ multiplex PCR, lists solely in-frame clones and lacks some. The sample lists hundreds of thousands of clones; approximately 10% were seen once. The sample was naive CD4+ T cells from blood. The source of these receptors is a woman in her 30s in good health.

This clone has just a few counts. The CDR3 loop reads CSADGSNEQFF. In DNA, the CDR3 is TGCAGTGCGGACGGGAGCAATGAGCAGTTCTTC. The gene calls are TRBV20-1 and TRBJ2-1, with a tentative D call TRBD2 (6 bases). V was trimmed by 6 bases and J by 6 bases, leaving 9 bases between them. The CDR3 is 11 amino acids. The germline V gene has CDR1 DFQATT and CDR2 SNEGSKA (reference sequence).

The chain uses TRBV5-4 and TRBJ2-3, with 10 positions matching TRBD2. The germline V gene encodes CDR1 SGHNT and CDR2 YYREEE (reference sequence). With V trimmed by 4 bases and J by 1 base, 9 bases remained unmatched. The CDR3 consists of 17 residues. The DNA for the CDR3 is TGTGCCAGCAGCGTGAGGGCTAGCGGGAGTGGCACAGATACGCAGTATTTT. This translates into CASSVRASGSGTDTQYF.

This clone was counted a few times. This sequence joins TRBV4-2 and TRBJ2-6; 10 positions agree with TRBD2. V lost 1 base, J lost 0 bases, and 9 bases stayed unmatched. The germline V gene encodes CDR1 LGHNA and CDR2 YNFKEQ. The CDR3 runs 20 residues. The CDR3 DNA follows: TGTGCCAGCAGCCAAGCCCTTTGGACTAGCGGAAACTCTGGGGCCAACGTCCTGACTTTC. It specifies CASSQALWTSGNSGANVLTF.

Concerning this clone itself: Other DNA sequences within the sample encode an identical CDR3. The chain uses TRBV19 and TRBJ2-1, with 13 bases that match TRBD2. The CDR3 contains 16 residues. The junction had 0 bases not matched to a gene; V was cut back by 4 bases and J by 0 bases. CDR1 is LNHDA and CDR2 is SQIVND in the germline V gene (reference sequence). CDR3: CASSRTSGSSYNEQFF. The CDR3 DNA follows: TGTGCCAGTAGTAGGACTAGCGGGAGCTCCTACAATGAGCAGTTCTTC.

This clone was counted only a few times. The chain carries TRBV4-3 and TRBJ2-7; D unresolved. Trimming left V 0 bases short and J 0 bases short, with 18 bases between. Germline V gene lookup returns CDR1 LGHNA and CDR2 YSLEER. The CDR3 consists of 18 residues. The CDR3 nucleotides read TGCGCCAGCAGCCAAGAAATCCGCGGCAGCGATTTCTCCTACGAGCAGTACTTC. This gives the protein CASSQEIRGSDFSYEQYF.

The chain uses TRBV6-5 and TRBJ2-7, with 7 bases aligning to TRBD1. Germline V gene lookup returns CDR1 MNHEY and CDR2 SVGAGI. With V trimmed by 0 bases and J by 5 bases, 4 bases remained unmatched. The CDR3 length is 14 residues. The CDR3 nucleotides read TGTGCCAGCAGTTACTCGAGACAGGGTAACGAGCAGTACTTC. Translating it yields CASSYSRQGNEQYF.

CDR3 nucleotide sequence: TGTGCCAGCAGCTCCGCGGCGGGGGGCACAGATACGCAGTATTTT. Amino acids: CASSSAAGGTDTQYF. The chain uses TRBV7-3 and TRBJ2-3, with 7 bases lining up with TRBD2. Losses at the gene ends were 4 bases for V and 1 base for J; bases not matched to a gene: 5. The length of the CDR3 is 15 residues. Germline-derived CDR1 and CDR2 are SGHTA and FQGTGA.

This clone was observed a handful of times. The J gene is TRBJ2-7, the V gene TRBV7-2, with TRBD1 identical over 11 bases. V shed 4 bases and J 1 base; nucleotides not matched to a gene: 9. The CDR3 length is 17 residues. Germline V gene lookup returns CDR1 SGHTA and CDR2 FQGNSA. CDR3 in amino acids: CASSYKMGQGDSYEQYF. The DNA for the CDR3 is TGTGCCAGCAGCTACAAAATGGGACAGGGGGATTCCTACGAGCAGTACTTC. The variable domain in full, with the rest retrieved from reference TRBV7-2 and TRBJ2-7, is GAGVSQSPSNKVTEKGKDVELRCDPISGHTALYWYRQSLGQGLEFLIYFQGNSAPDKSGLPSDRFSAERTGGSVSTLTIQRTQQEDSAVYLCASSYKMGQGDSYEQYFGPGTRLTVT.

This clone was seen more than once but under ten times. The chain uses TRBV9 and TRBJ2-1; TRBD2 aligns across 10 bases. With 0 bases clipped from V and 10 bases from J, the junction kept 13 bases outside the gene matches. Germline CDR1 SGDLS, CDR2 YYNGEE. There are 17 residues in the CDR3. CDR3 DNA: TGTGCCAGCAGCGTAGCTAGTTCTAGCGGGAGAACAGGGGAGCAGTTCTTC. Translated: CASSVASSSGRTGEQFF.

CDR3 bases: TGTGCCAGCAGCAACCGACAGGGCCCTGGGGCCAACGTCCTGACTTTC. Translated: CASSNRQGPGANVLTF. This rearrangement joins TRBV11-2 to TRBJ2-6; 7 nucleotides agree with TRBD1. CDR1 is SGHAT, CDR2 FQNNGV, per germline. This CDR3 spans 16 amino acids. V trimming: 5 bases; J trimming: 2 bases; junction bases outside the gene matches: 6.

This clone was detected a few times. The chain has TRBV7-9 and TRBJ1-2; D remains ambiguous. The length of the CDR3 is 14 residues. Germline CDR1 is SEHNR and CDR2 is FQNEAQ (reference sequence). Trimming left V 5 bases short and J 7 bases short, with 17 bases between. CDR3 in amino acids: CASSQTGRAVGYTF. CDR3 nucleotides: TGTGCCAGCAGCCAAACTGGGAGGGCCGTTGGCTACACCTTC.

This clone was counted between two and nine times. The sample has other DNA sequences that encode this CDR3 too. The V and J genes are TRBV7-9 and TRBJ1-1; D remains unclear. V was shortened by 1 base and J by 0 bases, with 3 bases between the two germline ends. The CDR3 is 13 amino acids. Germline values: CDR1 SEHNR, CDR2 FQNEAQ (reference sequence). CDR3 region: CASSLVLNTEAFF. Here the CDR3 DNA reads TGTGCCAGCAGCTTAGTATTGAACACTGAAGCTTTCTTT.

This clone was counted only a few times. V usage is TRBV5-1 and J usage is TRBJ2-7; possibly TRBD1 for D (6 bases). The V gene's germline CDR1 is SGHRS and CDR2 YFSETQ. V dropped 3 bases and J dropped 2 bases, with 18 bases sitting between them. The CDR3 loop spans 16 amino acids. This chain's CDR3 is CASSYRSGTRAYEQYF. CDR3 nucleotide sequence: TGCGCCAGCAGCTACAGGTCCGGGACAAGGGCCTACGAGCAGTACTTC. The full variable domain, rest sourced from reference TRBV5-1 and TRBJ2-7, is KAGVTQTPRYLIKTRGQQVTLSCSPISGHRSVSWYQQTPGQGLQFLFEYFSETQRNKGNFPGRFSGRQFSNSRSEMNVSTLELGDSALYLCASSYRSGTRAYEQYFGPGTRLTVT.

The rearrangement joins TRBV11-2 to TRBJ2-3; D perhaps matches TRBD1 (6 bases). This CDR3 comprises 15 residues. Trimming left V 0 bases short and J 3 bases short, with 10 bases between. Germline CDR1 SGHAT, CDR2 FQNNGV. As DNA, the CDR3 is TGTGCCAGCAGCTTAGATGGGGGCCAAACAGATACGCAGTATTTT. Amino acid sequence: CASSLDGGQTDTQYF.

The chain carries TRBV4-3 and TRBJ2-2; the D gene is possibly TRBD1 (5 bases). Per germline, CDR1 LGHNA and CDR2 YSLEER. The CDR3 runs to 17 residues. Trimming took off 2 bases at V and 0 bases at J, with 13 bases between the two ends. CDR3 in amino acids: CASSQNARTTNTGELFF. In DNA form, the CDR3 reads TGCGCCAGCAGCCAAAATGCTCGGACAACGAACACCGGGGAGCTGTTTTTT.

Only a few counts were recorded for this clone. The V gene is TRBV28, the J gene TRBJ2-7; 10 nucleotides match TRBD1. V shed 6 bases and J 4 bases; nucleotides not matched to a gene: 9. Germline CDR1 reads MDHEN; CDR2 reads SYDVKM. CDR3 length equals 15 residues. CDR3 sequence reads: CASRPAGTGVYEQYF. CDR3 nucleotide sequence: TGTGCCAGCAGACCCGCCGGGACAGGGGTATACGAGCAGTACTTC.

This clone was detected only a few times. V usage is TRBV25-1 and J usage is TRBJ2-1, with TRBD2 identical over 7 bases. The CDR3 totals 13 residues. J lost 14 bases, V lost 0 bases, and 7 bases had no gene match. Looked up from germline, CDR1 is MGHDK and CDR2 is SYGVNS. The CDR3 loop reads CASSEYPSGPEFF. In DNA form, the CDR3 reads TGTGCCAGCAGTGAATATCCTAGCGGCCCGGAGTTCTTC. The complete variable domain, with remaining parts taken from reference TRBV25-1 and TRBJ2-1, reads EADIYQTPRYLVIGTGKKITLECSQTMGHDKMYWYQQDPGMELHLIHYSYGVNSTEKGDLSSESTVSRIRTEHFPLTLESARPSHTSQYLCASSEYPSGPEFFGPGTRLTVL.

This chain links TRBV6-5 with TRBJ2-3; 8 positions agree with TRBD1. Germline lookup yields CDR1 MNHEY and CDR2 SVGAGI. The CDR3 consists of 15 residues. The junction had 10 bases not matched to a gene; V was cut back by 2 bases and J by 9 bases. The DNA of the CDR3 is TGTGCCAGCAGTTACATTGGGCAGGGGGCATGGACGCAGTATTTT. Translation gives CASSYIGQGAWTQYF.

This sequence joins TRBV5-4 and TRBJ2-1, with D possibly being TRBD2 (5 bases). Looked up from germline, CDR1 is SGHNT and CDR2 is YYREEE (reference sequence). Trimming took off 4 bases at V and 6 bases at J, with 20 bases between the two ends. This CDR3 spans 16 amino acids. The CDR3 is CASSPPAGIWGNEQFF. The CDR3 bases are TGTGCCAGCAGCCCGCCGGCGGGTATTTGGGGCAATGAGCAGTTCTTC.

This clone has only a few counts. V usage is TRBV9 and J usage is TRBJ2-1; 12 bases are a match to TRBD2. With V trimmed by 3 bases and J by 6 bases, 7 bases remained unmatched. The CDR3 is made up of 16 amino acids. The germline gives CDR1 SGDLS, CDR2 YYNGEE. The CDR3 DNA is TGTGCCAGCAGCGCGTACGGACTAGCGGGGATCAATGAGCAGTTCTTC. Its translation: CASSAYGLAGINEQFF.

This chain links TRBV28 with TRBJ1-4; D not certain. Germline V gene data show CDR1 as MDHEN and CDR2 as SYDVKM. V dropped 3 bases and J dropped 8 bases, with 7 bases sitting between them. There are 12 residues in the CDR3. The CDR3 region is CASSLVAEKLFF. CDR3 DNA: TGTGCCAGCAGTTTGGTCGCGGAAAAACTGTTTTTT.

The chain carries TRBV5-4 and TRBJ2-7; 8 positions match TRBD1. This CDR3 region has 15 residues. V lost 3 bases to trimming and J lost 0 bases; unmatched junction nucleotides: 5. The germline V gene encodes CDR1 SGHNT and CDR2 YYREEE (reference sequence). The CDR3 spells CASSYTDRDSYEQYF. In nucleotides, the CDR3 is TGTGCCAGCAGCTACACGGACAGGGACTCCTACGAGCAGTACTTC.

The V and J genes are TRBV5-1 and TRBJ1-1, with 9 bases lining up with TRBD1. With V trimmed by 4 bases and J by 2 bases, 6 bases remained unmatched. There are 15 residues in the CDR3. Germline loops: CDR1 SGHRS, CDR2 YFSETQ. CDR3 region: CASSRWTGVNTEAFF. CDR3 sequence (DNA): TGCGCCAGCAGCCGTTGGACAGGGGTAAACACTGAAGCTTTCTTT. Full variable domain (remainder filled in from reference TRBV5-1 and TRBJ1-1): KAGVTQTPRYLIKTRGQQVTLSCSPISGHRSVSWYQQTPGQGLQFLFEYFSETQRNKGNFPGRFSGRQFSNSRSEMNVSTLELGDSALYLCASSRWTGVNTEAFFGQGTRLTVV.

The table lists this clone with a few counts. This chain connects TRBV5-4 to TRBJ2-5; 13 bases align to TRBD2. This CDR3 is built from 16 residues. Unmatched junction bases numbered 6, after V lost 3 bases and J lost 4 bases. Germline V CDR1 and CDR2: SGHNT, YYREEE (reference sequence). The CDR3 sequence: CASSWTSGSLSETQYF. For the CDR3, the DNA is TGTGCCAGCAGCTGGACTAGCGGGAGTCTCTCAGAGACCCAGTACTTC.

The chain carries TRBV7-9 and TRBJ2-7; 13 bases align to TRBD2. Losses at the gene ends were 5 bases for V and 7 bases for J; bases not matched to a gene: 8. The CDR3 has 15 residues. The germline V gene encodes CDR1 SEHNR and CDR2 FQNEAQ (reference sequence). Written as DNA, the CDR3 is TGTGCCAGCAGCACTAGGACTAGCGGGAGTGGTGAGCAGTACTTC. Encoded protein: CASSTRTSGSGEQYF.

This chain connects TRBV4-1 to TRBJ2-1; 8 positions match TRBD2. V shed 1 base, J shed 7 bases, and the junction held 9 bases outside the gene matches. Per the germline V gene, CDR1 is MGHRA and CDR2 is YSYEKL. The CDR3 has 16 residues. The CDR3 DNA is TGCGCCAGCAGCCAAGTATGGACGGGAGGGCCAAATGAGCAGTTCTTC. Encoded protein: CASSQVWTGGPNEQFF.